Listed below are T cell receptor beta chains from one sample, sequenced in a study of cytomegalovirus exposure and HLA in healthy donors. TCRdb's copy holds only in-frame clones and misses some; the assay was immunoSEQ multiplex PCR. The sample records around 150,000 clones, roughly four fifths being singletons. Sequenced input: PBMCs. Receptors originate from a man under 40 in good health and CMV-seropositive. Both conserved end residues are part of each CDR3. The D gene is left open where the match is weak. A row's size may be missing; if present it is once, few, many or a size class.

d_gene: TRBD2; abundance: .; j_gene: TRBJ2-7; len: 15; v_gene: TRBV11-2; CDR3aa: CASSSTSGRVLEQYF; CDR3nt: TGTGCCAGCAGCTCAACTAGCGGGAGGGTCCTAGAGCAGTACTTC
d_gene: .; abundance: few; j_gene: TRBJ2-3; len: 15; v_gene: TRBV2; CDR3aa: CASSSLGGNTDTQYF; CDR3nt: TGTGCCAGCTCTTCCCTGGGCGGGAACACAGATACGCAGTATTTT
d_gene: .; abundance: .; j_gene: TRBJ1-1; len: 15; v_gene: TRBV2; CDR3aa: CASRITGLRNTEAFF; CDR3nt: TGTGCCAGCAGGATTACGGGACTGAGGAACACTGAAGCTTTCTTT
d_gene: TRBD2; abundance: .; j_gene: TRBJ2-2; len: 15; v_gene: TRBV11-2; CDR3aa: CASSRTSGNTGELFF; CDR3nt: TGTGCCAGCAGCAGGACTAGCGGGAACACCGGGGAGCTGTTTTTT
d_gene: .; abundance: .; j_gene: TRBJ1-2; len: 14; v_gene: TRBV7-6; CDR3aa: CAGAKVQGNYGYTF; CDR3nt: TGTGCCGGGGCCAAGGTCCAGGGGAACTATGGCTACACCTTC
d_gene: .; abundance: .; j_gene: TRBJ2-3; len: 14; v_gene: TRBV11-3; CDR3aa: CASSYSTATDTQYF; CDR3nt: TGTGCCAGCAGCTACTCCACAGCCACAGATACGCAGTATTTT
d_gene: .; abundance: .; j_gene: TRBJ1-2; len: 12; v_gene: TRBV6-6; CDR3aa: CASSPEGHGYTF; CDR3nt: TGTGCCAGCAGTCCCGAGGGCCATGGCTACACCTTC
d_gene: .; abundance: .; j_gene: TRBJ2-2; len: 14; v_gene: TRBV27; CDR3aa: CASRPTRNTGELFF; CDR3nt: TGTGCCAGCAGGCCAACAAGGAACACCGGGGAGCTGTTTTTT
d_gene: TRBD1; abundance: .; j_gene: TRBJ2-7; len: 15; v_gene: TRBV6-6; CDR3aa: CASTLRTQGILEQYF; CDR3nt: TGTGCCAGCACCTTAAGGACACAGGGGATTCTCGAGCAGTACTTC
d_gene: .; abundance: once; j_gene: TRBJ2-7; len: 15; v_gene: TRBV7-5; CDR3aa: CVRSLGPRAAYEQYF; CDR3nt: TGTGTCAGAAGCTTAGGACCCAGGGCAGCCTACGAGCAGTACTTC
d_gene: .; abundance: .; j_gene: TRBJ2-6; len: 16; v_gene: TRBV10-3; CDR3aa: CAIRAATGTGANVLTF; CDR3nt: TGTGCCATCAGGGCCGCGACAGGAACCGGGGCCAACGTCCTGACTTTC
d_gene: TRBD1; abundance: .; j_gene: TRBJ2-2; len: 18; v_gene: TRBV5-4; CDR3aa: CASSIPGTGTLNTGELFF; CDR3nt: TGTGCCAGCAGCATTCCCGGGACAGGGACGCTAAACACCGGGGAGCTGTTTTTT
d_gene: TRBD2; abundance: .; j_gene: TRBJ2-2; len: 15; v_gene: TRBV2; CDR3aa: CASSVAGANTGELFF; CDR3nt: TGTGCCAGCAGTGTGGCGGGGGCGAACACCGGGGAGCTGTTTTTT
d_gene: .; abundance: .; j_gene: TRBJ1-2; len: 18; v_gene: TRBV30; CDR3aa: CAWSVRGGQPPFNYGYTF; CDR3nt: TGTGCCTGGAGTGTACGGGGTGGACAGCCACCCTTTAACTATGGCTACACCTTC
d_gene: .; abundance: many; j_gene: TRBJ2-7; len: 11; v_gene: TRBV11-3; CDR3aa: CASSPGYEQYF; CDR3nt: TGTGCCAGCAGCCCCGGCTACGAGCAGTACTTC
d_gene: .; abundance: .; j_gene: TRBJ1-1; len: 14; v_gene: TRBV2; CDR3aa: CASSEVGGGTEAFF; CDR3nt: TGTGCCAGCAGTGAAGTGGGGGGGGGCACTGAAGCTTTCTTT